The sequence of this TCR beta chain was determined in a study of cytotoxic CD8 clonotypes in ibrutinib-treated CLL (dated by TCRdb to the early 2020s). Broadly, across the study: The cohort was composed of under 12 relapsed/refractory and about 15 treatment-naive patients; IGHV unmutated status was identified in some 17 patients. Partial responses were observed in about 25 patients and complete responses in 2; after a median follow-up of 68 months, remission was maintained in around 14 patients and progression was observed in approximately twelve. Response samples were taken after a median of roughly 12 months on treatment, ranging from about 6 to 40 months. On average, each sample yielded some 250,000 productive templates and 94,082 productive rearrangements. Of the approximately 86 people in the trial, 25 to 30 had longitudinal samples available. Cryopreserved peripheral blood mononuclear cells were obtained prior to treatment, at the time of response, and at either disease progression or sustained remission. Patients were still on ibrutinib when every remission and progressive disease sample was collected.

CDR1 is given as SGHKS and CDR2 as YYEKEE, both from the germline V gene (reference sequence). From cysteine to phenylalanine, the CDR3 is 14 amino acids long. Only the CDR3 portion is preserved as DNA: 42 bases, with reading frame beginning at the first base. At the junction V is shortened by 3 bases and J by 1 base, with 10 bases in between. On the study overall, not on this receptor specifically: Sampling times were not matched between patients in sustained remission and patients whose disease was progressing, and lymph node repertoires were not examined. Baseline clonality was found to be higher than that of age-matched healthy donors and was strongly correlated with circulating CD8+ T-cell counts. Public clonotypes were found to be uncommon and were observed to contract or remain stable during treatment; the increase in clonality was shown to reflect expansion of private clonotypes at ibrutinib response. An increase in clonality was observed at ibrutinib response, with clonality remaining stable during sustained remission and falling back toward baseline at progression.

In regard to this clone: The antigen it recognizes is unknown. Nothing much larger sits one base from this clone, and base qualities are not available.

In the paper's terms, the time point label means: roughly 2 years on ibrutinib. For TCR beta library preparation, around 1.9 micrograms of genomic DNA were extracted from the cryopreserved PBMCs. High-throughput TCR beta sequencing was performed on longitudinal blood samples from CLL patients receiving ibrutinib monotherapy. Patients were enrolled in a phase 2 open-label single-center ibrutinib monotherapy trial. The goal of deep resolution MiSeq sequencing was a depth between 1 in 1 million and 1 in 200,000 T cells, and coverage averaged 10x per clonotype. The immunoSEQ hsTCRB Kit was used to generate TCR beta libraries. On the study's bioinformatics: Data were analyzed with ImmunoSEQ Data Assistant and ImmunoSEQ Analyzer, with V, D and J genes assigned per IMGT definitions. Clonality was computed as one minus normalized Shannon entropy of productive rearrangement frequencies, ranging from 0 to 1. Public clonotype analysis was restricted to overrepresented clonotypes comprising at least 0.05% of each patient's repertoire. Repertoires from about a dozen age-matched healthy donors in immuneACCESS were used as clonality controls. This is the immuneACCESS table as TCRdb keeps it, with only in-frame sequences that have V and J called. A part of the clones is gone; compared with another copy, unresolved V genes explain less than half, and the rest is unexplained. V and J calls and clone size come straight from that table; D and trimming were deduced from the DNA. For this sample there are around 250,000 clones; under 75% appear just once. About 16% of the sample is in the top ten clones.

This receptor was identified in a human donor with chronic lymphocytic leukemia. The chain is made from TRBV5-5 and TRBJ1-1, with a tentative D gene TRBD1 over 5 matching bases. The material was PBMCs, obtained after 24 months of ibrutinib treatment. This receptor has the CDR3 CASSSGPRNTEAFF. At the DNA level, the sequence is TGTGCCAGCAGCTCGGGACCGCGGAACACTGAAGCTTTCTTT.